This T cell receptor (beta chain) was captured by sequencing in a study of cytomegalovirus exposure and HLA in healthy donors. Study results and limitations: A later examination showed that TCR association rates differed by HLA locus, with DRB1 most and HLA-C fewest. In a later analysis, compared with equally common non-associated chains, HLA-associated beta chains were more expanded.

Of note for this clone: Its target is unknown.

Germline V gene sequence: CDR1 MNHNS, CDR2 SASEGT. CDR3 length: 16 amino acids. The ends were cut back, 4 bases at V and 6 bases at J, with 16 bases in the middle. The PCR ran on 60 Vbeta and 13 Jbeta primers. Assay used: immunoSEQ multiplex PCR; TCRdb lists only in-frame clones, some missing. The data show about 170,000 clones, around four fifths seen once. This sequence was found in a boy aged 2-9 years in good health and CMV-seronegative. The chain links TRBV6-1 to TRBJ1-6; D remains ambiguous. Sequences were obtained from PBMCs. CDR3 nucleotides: TGTGCCAGCAGTGCCATGGGCAACGGCCTTAATTCACCCCTCCACTTT. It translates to CASSAMGNGLNSPLHF.